This entry features one T cell receptor beta chain sequence. Its antigen is undetermined. This beta chain appears as a stray read in a library generated for alpha chains; its size is not informative. The data belong to a study of HIV-infected patients and healthy controls. cDNA was made from approximately 500 ng RNA using alpha and beta constant primers. Alpha and beta chain libraries were made separately by chain-specific third strand synthesis with multiplexing indices. A single record per CDR3 protein comes from TCRdb applying MiXCR to the 5' RACE reads. The sample carries 350 to 500 distinct CDR3 sequences, approximately 50% recorded once. Whole blood was used without fractionation, so all unsorted peripheral T cells were included. Notes on the study in general: Compared with controls, mean Gini indices were significantly raised in HIV-infected repertoires, possibly indicating oligoclonality. Slight age and sex differences between study cohorts did not explain the diversity differences.

The CDR3 covers 13 residues. Germline loops: CDR1 MGHRA, CDR2 YSYEKL. Trimming pared 0 bases from V and 6 bases from J, leaving 6 bases between. This TCR was recovered from an adult with HIV infection. Here the sequenced sample was blood, taken before antiretroviral therapy. This chain connects TRBV4-1 to TRBJ2-1; no clear D. For the CDR3, the DNA is TGCGCCAGCAGCCAAGATTGGGCCAATGAGCAGTTCTTC. This encodes CASSQDWANEQFF.